The T cell receptor (beta chain) described here comes from a study of blood T cell repertoires in COVID-19. The CDR3 is 14 residues long. Germline V gene sequence: CDR1 SNHLY, CDR2 FYNNEI. The V gene lost 4 bases and the J gene lost 0 bases, with 8 bases spanning the gap. Clones were read by immunoSEQ multiplex PCR, and TCRdb kept only the in-frame ones, dropping some. Of about 290,000 clones in the sample, 85% are singletons; the top ten hold around 3.9%. The source is a woman between 50 and 59 years old with active or convalescent COVID-19. The sample comprised peripheral blood. The chain carries TRBV2 and TRBJ2-3, with unresolved D. CDR3 DNA: TGTGCCAGCAGTGGCGAGTCAAGCACAGATACGCAGTATTTT. Protein sequence: CASSGESSTDTQYF.